The 17 T cell receptor beta chains given below trace back to one sample, sequenced in a study of T cells after yellow fever vaccination. TCRdb analysed the 5' RACE reads with MiXCR anew, one entry per CDR3 protein. The sample carries hundreds of thousands of distinct CDR3 sequences, approximately 15% recorded once. This specimen consisted of PBMCs, obtained on the day of the yellow fever booster vaccination. Every receptor here comes from a man aged 25 to 45 who received the YFV17D yellow fever vaccine.

This clonotype was recorded a few times. The V call is TRBV6-6, the J call TRBJ2-1, with D perhaps TRBD1 (6 bases). Germline assignment: CDR1 MNHNY and CDR2 SVGAGI (reference sequence). V was cut by 3 bases and J by 7 bases, with 7 bases left in between. The CDR3 is 12 residues long. The CDR3 region has the DNA TGTGCCAGCAGTTATGACAGGAATGAGCAGTTCTTC. This codes for CASSYDRNEQFF.

This clonotype was recorded many times. V gene TRBV12-3 or TRBV12-4 combines with J gene TRBJ2-7; TRBD2 matches 7 bases. V shed 6 bases and J 2 bases; nucleotides not matched to a gene: 1. The CDR3 runs 12 residues. The CDR3 protein is CASSGTTYEQYF. The CDR3 DNA reads TGTGCCAGCAGCGGGACTACCTACGAGCAGTACTTC.

The rearrangement joins TRBV4-3 to TRBJ2-1; D may correspond to TRBD1 or TRBD2 (5 bases each). Germline loops: CDR1 LGHNA, CDR2 YSLEER. Trimming removed 3 bases from V and 4 bases from J, with 13 bases in between. The length of the CDR3 is 15 residues. The CDR3: CASSQAGTNYNEQFF. The CDR3 bases are TGCGCCAGCAGCCAGGCCGGGACCAATTACAATGAGCAGTTCTTC.

This chain uses TRBV10-3 with TRBJ2-7; 8 nucleotides align to TRBD1. This CDR3 has 16 amino acids. CDR1 is ENHRY, CDR2 SYGVKD, per germline. V lost 2 bases to trimming and J lost 1 base; unmatched junction nucleotides: 7. The chain's CDR3 is CAISEEPGQVSYEQYF. The DNA of the CDR3 is TGTGCCATCAGTGAGGAGCCGGGACAGGTTTCCTACGAGCAGTACTTC.

This clonotype was counted only a few times. The gene calls are TRBV15 and TRBJ2-1, with 9 bases aligning to TRBD2. Germline CDR1 reads LNHNV; CDR2 reads YYDKDF (reference sequence). This CDR3 has 14 amino acids. The ends lost 5 bases at V and 3 bases at J; junction bases unmatched: 2. The CDR3 DNA reads TGTGCCACCAGCTCTAGCGGGGTCTACAATGAGCAGTTCTTC. Protein product: CATSSSGVYNEQFF.

The table lists this clonotype with many counts. The chain carries TRBV30 and TRBJ2-3; D is perhaps TRBD1 or TRBD2 (5 bases each). This CDR3 region has 14 residues. Deletions cut 4 bases from V and 0 bases from J, with 11 bases between. The germline gives CDR1 GTSNPN, CDR2 SVGIG (reference sequence). CDR3 DNA: TGTGCCTGGAACCCCGGGGCTAGCACAGATACGCAGTATTTT. Its protein is CAWNPGASTDTQYF.

This clonotype was seen a few times. The gene calls are TRBV3-1 and TRBJ1-3; D remains ambiguous. Germline CDR1 is LGHDT and CDR2 is YNNKEL (reference sequence). This CDR3 contains 11 residues. V was clipped by 3 bases and J by 7 bases, with 4 bases between them. The CDR3 sequence is CASSQANTIYF. The CDR3 DNA sequence: TGTGCCAGCAGCCAGGCGAACACCATATATTTT.

The rearrangement links TRBV6-2 or TRBV6-3 to TRBJ2-7; weak D call: TRBD2 (5 bases). The CDR3 loop spans 15 amino acids. The V gene lost 6 bases and the J gene lost 2 bases, with 17 bases spanning the gap. From germline, CDR1 is MNHEY and CDR2 SVGEGT. CDR3 in amino acids: CASSPSADQTYEQYF. CDR3 bases: TGTGCCAGCAGCCCGTCAGCGGATCAGACCTACGAGCAGTACTTC.

This clonotype was counted between two and nine times. The CDR3 spells CASSRGGSNQPQHF. In DNA, the CDR3 is TGTGCCAGCAGCCGAGGGGGAAGCAATCAGCCCCAGCATTTT. The V gene is TRBV7-2, the J gene TRBJ1-5; D might be TRBD1 (6 bases). The CDR3 is 14 residues long. CDR1 SGHTA and CDR2 FQGNSA come from the germline V gene. The ends were cut back, 5 bases at V and 1 base at J, with 9 bases in the middle.

CDR3 loop: CSARVPGANVLTF. The CDR3 coding sequence is TGCAGTGCTAGAGTCCCGGGGGCCAACGTCCTGACTTTC. The chain carries TRBV20-1 and TRBJ2-6; no definite D call. The CDR3 covers 13 residues. Trimming removed 1 base at V and 4 bases at J, with 5 bases between. Germline CDR1 is DFQATT and CDR2 is SNEGSKA (reference sequence).

This clonotype was detected a few times. The rearrangement links TRBV12-3 or TRBV12-4 to TRBJ1-2; D remains unclear. Trimming cost V 5 bases and J 4 bases, with 8 bases left between them. This CDR3 comprises 12 residues. CDR3 protein: CASSTEGYGYTF. The CDR3 region has the DNA TGTGCCAGCAGTACAGAGGGCTATGGCTACACCTTC.

The sample holds many counts of this clonotype. The chain has TRBV11-2 and TRBJ2-7; 12 bases align to TRBD2. Germline assignment: CDR1 SGHAT and CDR2 FQNNGV. The CDR3 is 14 residues long. V trimming: 5 bases; J trimming: 4 bases; junction bases outside the gene matches: 3. The CDR3 sequence: CASSAGTSGYEQYF. The CDR3 bases are TGTGCCAGCAGCGCCGGGACTAGCGGGTACGAGCAGTACTTC.

The chain joins TRBV5-1 to TRBJ1-3; D is unresolved. This CDR3 is built from 17 residues. The germline gives CDR1 SGHRS, CDR2 YFSETQ. Deletions cut 4 bases from V and 0 bases from J, with 17 bases between. The chain's CDR3 is CASSTGGQVGSGNTIYF. Here the CDR3 DNA reads TGCGCCAGCAGCACCGGTGGGCAGGTTGGCTCTGGAAACACCATATATTTT.

The rearrangement uses TRBV12-3 or TRBV12-4 and TRBJ2-2; no clear D gene. V lost 3 bases to trimming and J lost 0 bases, with 14 bases between them. The CDR3 has 17 residues. The CDR3 DNA is TGTGCCAGCAGTTTGGGTTCAGCCTATACGAACACCGGGGAGCTGTTTTTT. It codes for CASSLGSAYTNTGELFF.

The chain is built from TRBV19 and TRBJ2-3; maybe TRBD2 (5 bases). Germline V gene sequence: CDR1 LNHDA, CDR2 SQIVND (reference sequence). The CDR3 totals 15 residues. Trimming cost V 5 bases and J 5 bases, with 17 bases left between them. CDR3 sequence (DNA): TGTGCCAGTAGTCCAGGACTCACAAATGGAGATACGCAGTATTTT. Its protein is CASSPGLTNGDTQYF.

In DNA form, the CDR3 reads TGTGCCAGCAGCCGACTAGCGGAAGACACAGATACGCAGTATTTT. It translates to CASSRLAEDTDTQYF. V and J are TRBV5-4 and TRBJ2-3, with 9 bases identical to TRBD2. V lost 4 bases and J lost 2; bases outside the gene matches: 5. The germline V gene encodes CDR1 SGHNT and CDR2 YYREEE (reference sequence). The CDR3 totals 15 residues. The full variable domain, its missing parts supplied by reference TRBV5-4 and TRBJ2-3, is ETGVTQSPTHLIKTRGQQVTLRCSSQSGHNTVSWYQQALGQGPQFIFQYYREEENGRGNFPPRFSGLQFPNYSSELNVNALELDDSALYLCASSRLAEDTDTQYFGPGTRLTVL.

The chain recombines TRBV6-1 with TRBJ1-2, with 9 bases fitting TRBD1. After removal of 10 bases from V and 0 bases from J, the junction contained 6 bases not matched to a gene. This CDR3 is built from 14 residues. The germline V gene has CDR1 MNHNS and CDR2 SASEGT. The CDR3 DNA follows: TGTGCCAAGGAACAGGGGGCCTCTAACTATGGCTACACCTTC. This gives the protein CAKEQGASNYGYTF.